The clone carrying this TCR beta chain was counted many times. Its antigen is not identified. The data originate from a study of shared clonotypes between healthy human individuals. Findings and caveats of the study: In having few donors, the study represented limited genetic and exposure-history diversity.

Unsorted PBMC DNA was sequenced on ten immunoSEQ deep assay plates. Method: immunoSEQ multiplex PCR; TCRdb's copy keeps in-frame clones and lacks some. The table has about 490,000 clones, roughly 80% seen once. The donors, healthy adults who were HIV-negative, had experienced no recent acute infections or vaccinations. This CDR3 comprises 12 residues. From germline, CDR1 is SGHTA and CDR2 FQGTGA. Input material: PBMCs. The receptor's source is a woman in her thirties or forties in good health. Some clones in this sample may be carry-over from other donors' samples. This chain links TRBV7-3 with TRBJ2-5; 8 bases are a match to TRBD1. The J call may be wrong; the DNA end is better matched by TRBJ2-7. The CDR3 spells CARQGEDYEQYF. In nucleotides, the CDR3 is TGTGCCAGACAGGGGGAGGACTACGAGCAGTACTTC.